The 9 T cell receptor beta chains given below trace back to one sample, sequenced in a study of CD4 and CD8 cells across lung adenocarcinoma regions. TCRdb re-derived calls from the PCR reads in MiXCR, one entry per CDR3 protein. The sample holds tens of thousands of distinct CDR3 sequences, around half seen once. Source material: CD8+ T cells from the center of a lung tumor. The receptors stem from a male donor with lung adenocarcinoma. The CD4 and CD8 labels of this study may be unreliable.

On this clonotype itself: A read error may account for a junction end that differs from germline. V and J are TRBV24-1 and TRBJ2-5; D ambiguous. Germline V gene lookup returns CDR1 KGHDR and CDR2 SFDVKD. The CDR3 has 12 amino acids. CDR3 sequence (DNA): TGTGCCACCAGTGGCTGGGTAGGTAGGATAATCTTC. This translates into CATSGWVGRIIF.

With respect to this clonotype: An end of the junction differs from the germline gene, which may be a read error. The gene calls are TRBV6-1 and TRBJ2-3; D may be TRBD1 (6 bases). Per germline, CDR1 MNHNS and CDR2 SASEGT. The CDR3 spans 16 residues. The CDR3 sequence is CASRGEGGRDPDTQYF. The CDR3 coding sequence is TGTGCCAGCAGGGGTGAAGGGGGACGCGACCCAGATACGCAGTACTTT.

This clonotype was recorded many times. The chain is built from TRBV10-3 and TRBJ2-1; TRBD2 aligns across 13 bases. There are 16 residues in the CDR3. Per the germline V gene, CDR1 is ENHRY and CDR2 is SYGVKD. V lost 0 bases, J lost 5 bases, and 1 base stayed unmatched. The CDR3 nucleotides are TGTGCCATCAGTGAGTCACTAGCGGGAGGGGACAATGAGCAGTTCTTC. This translates into CAISESLAGGDNEQFF.

There are a few counts of this clonotype. This rearrangement joins TRBV9 to TRBJ2-1; D tentatively reads TRBD1 or TRBD2 (5 bases each). CDR1 is SGDLS and CDR2 is YYNGEE in the germline V gene. The CDR3 is 18 amino acids. Trimming cost V 4 bases and J 3 bases, with 23 bases left between them. The CDR3 nucleotides read TGTGCCAGCAGCTCAGAACCCGTGACAGCGGAACGCTACAATGAGCAGTTCTTC. Its translation: CASSSEPVTAERYNEQFF.

By share of the sample, this clonotype is medium-sized. This chain joins TRBV6-5 and TRBJ2-1, with D perhaps matching TRBD1 (6 bases). The CDR3 sequence is 15 residues long. The germline V gene encodes CDR1 MNHEY and CDR2 SVGAGI. Trimming removed 0 bases from V and 0 bases from J, with 6 bases in between. In DNA form, the CDR3 reads TGTGCCAGCAGTTACTCCAGGGGCTCCTACAATGAGCAGTTCTTC. It is translated as CASSYSRGSYNEQFF.

Written as DNA, the CDR3 is TGTGCGGGCAGTGGGGGCGGTGCCGAAGAGACCCAGTACTTC. This translates into CAGSGGGAEETQYF. The gene calls are TRBV6-1 and TRBJ2-5, with D perhaps TRBD1 (6 bases). CDR3 length: 14 amino acids. CDR1 and CDR2 (germline): MNHNS, SASEGT.

Ten or more counts support this clonotype. The V call is TRBV6-1, the J call TRBJ2-7; D unclear. The CDR3 totals 13 residues. CDR1 is MNHNS, CDR2 SASEGT, per germline. With 2 bases removed from V and 2 bases from J, the gap between germline ends came to 7 bases. The chain's CDR3 is CASSELRAYEQYF. CDR3 DNA sequence: TGTGCCAGCAGTGAACTCCGGGCCTACGAGCAGTACTTC.

This rearrangement joins TRBV6-1 to TRBJ2-3; TRBD1 matches at 8 bases. In germline, CDR1 is MNHNS, CDR2 SASEGT. This CDR3 is built from 15 residues. V was pared by 8 bases and J by 9 bases, with 16 bases of the junction left unmatched. CDR3 protein: CASGGQAVRTGTQYF. The CDR3 DNA follows: TGTGCCAGCGGCGGCCAGGCGGTGAGGACAGGGACGCAGTATTTT.

This clonotype occurred many times. This chain connects TRBV7-2 to TRBJ2-2; D not resolved. The CDR3 covers 16 residues. Germline assignment: CDR1 SGHTA and CDR2 FQGNSA. V was pared by 5 bases and J by 1 base, with 14 bases between. The CDR3 DNA follows: TGTGCCAGCAGCCCTCCCAGGTTGGAGAACACCGGGGAGCTGTTTTTT. The encoded protein is CASSPPRLENTGELFF.